This T cell receptor beta chain was obtained from a study of HIV-infected children after antiretroviral therapy interruption. General study findings and limits: The Gini coefficient of naive CD4+ repertoires rose, returning to baseline by 3 years.

Many counts were recorded for this clonotype. As yet, its antigen is unknown. Germline assignment: CDR1 LNHDA and CDR2 SQIVND (reference sequence). This CDR3 is 16 amino acids long. Trimming pared 5 bases from V and 3 bases from J, leaving 16 bases between. RNA-based 3' RACE libraries used unique molecular identifiers. TCRdb re-called the 3' RACE reads through MiXCR, storing one row per CDR3 protein. The sample holds about 89,000 distinct CDR3 sequences; roughly 6.7% are singletons and the top ten take roughly 1.1%. Treatment in this sample: PENTA 11 planned treatment interruption arm or continuous ART arm.

Sequences were derived from CD45RA+ CD4+ T cells from PBMCs, pooled from several time points, sampled from a donor given antiretroviral therapy, either interrupted or continuous. Subset defined: naive CD4+ CD45RA+ CD45RO- T cells. The clonotype originates from a pool of human donors with HIV. The rearrangement joins TRBV19 to TRBJ1-4, with D maybe TRBD1 (6 bases). The CDR3 nucleotides are TGTGCCAGTAGTTCGAGGGACACTAGTTCTAATGAAAAACTGTTTTTT. Encoded protein: CASSSRDTSSNEKLFF.